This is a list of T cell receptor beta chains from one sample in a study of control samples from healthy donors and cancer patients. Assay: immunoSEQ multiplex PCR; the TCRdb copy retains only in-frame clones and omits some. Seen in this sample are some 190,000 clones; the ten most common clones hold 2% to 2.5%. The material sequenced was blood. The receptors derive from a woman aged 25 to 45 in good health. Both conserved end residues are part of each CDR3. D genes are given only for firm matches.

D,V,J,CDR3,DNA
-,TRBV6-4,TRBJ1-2,CASSEVGAINYGYTF,TGTGCCAGCAGTGAAGTGGGGGCGATAAACTATGGCTACACCTTC
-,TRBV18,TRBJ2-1,CASSPWGGYNEQFF,TGTGCCAGCTCACCGTGGGGAGGCTACAATGAGCAGTTCTTC
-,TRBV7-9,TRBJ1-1,CASSLDQGMTEAFF,TGTGCCAGCAGCTTAGATCAGGGTATGACTGAAGCTTTCTTT
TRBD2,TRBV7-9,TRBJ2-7,CASSHPSQRGVTYEQYF,TGTGCCAGCAGCCACCCCTCCCAGCGGGGGGTAACCTACGAGCAGTACTTC
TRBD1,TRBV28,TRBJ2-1,CASTQGARDEQFF,TGTGCCAGCACCCAGGGGGCTAGGGATGAGCAGTTCTTC
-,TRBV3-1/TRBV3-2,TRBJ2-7,CASSQGTRVGEQYF,TGTGCCAGCAGCCAAGGGACACGGGTCGGGGAGCAGTACTTC
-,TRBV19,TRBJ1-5,CASSIVAGAGNQPQHF,TGTGCCAGTAGTATTGTAGCTGGGGCCGGAAATCAGCCCCAGCATTTT
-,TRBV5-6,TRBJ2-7,CASSLLRGEQYF,TGTGCCAGCAGCTTGCTGCGGGGCGAGCAGTACTTC
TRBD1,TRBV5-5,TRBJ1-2,CASQATGGTFYGYTF,TGTGCCAGCCAAGCTACAGGGGGCACCTTCTATGGCTACACCTTC
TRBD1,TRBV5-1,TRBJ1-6,CASSRQGTGVGSNSPLHF,TGCGCCAGCAGCCGCCAAGGAACAGGGGTCGGAAGTAATTCACCCCTCCACTTT
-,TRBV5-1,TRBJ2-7,CASSLGNQGSEQYF,TGCGCCAGCAGCTTGGGGAATCAGGGTAGCGAGCAGTACTTC
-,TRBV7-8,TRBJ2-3,CASSLAGSGRTDTQYF,TGTGCCAGCAGCTTGGCGGGGTCGGGGAGGACAGATACGCAGTATTTT
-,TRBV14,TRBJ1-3,CASSQGRRLSSGNTIYF,TGTGCCAGCAGCCAAGGTCGACGCCTAAGCTCTGGAAACACCATATATTTT
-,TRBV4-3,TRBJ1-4,CASSQGREAREKLFF,TGCGCCAGCAGCCAAGGACGTGAGGCCCGTGAAAAACTGTTTTTT
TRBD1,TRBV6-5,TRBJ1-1,CASSSRTGNTEAFF,TGTGCCAGCAGTTCACGGACAGGGAACACTGAAGCTTTCTTT
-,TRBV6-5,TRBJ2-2,CASYRGDTGELFF,TGTGCCAGCTACCGAGGAGACACCGGGGAGCTGTTTTTT
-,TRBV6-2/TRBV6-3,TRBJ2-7,CASSAAGDPPYEQYF,TGTGCCAGCAGCGCCGCAGGGGACCCACCCTACGAGCAGTACTTC
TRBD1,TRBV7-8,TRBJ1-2,CASSLRDSSYGYTF,TGTGCCAGCAGCTTACGGGACAGTAGCTATGGCTACACCTTC
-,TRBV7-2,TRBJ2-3,CASSLGAGLTDTQYF,TGTGCCAGCAGCCTAGGGGCAGGACTCACAGATACGCAGTATTTT
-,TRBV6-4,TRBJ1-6,CASSDSAGDNSPLHF,TGTGCCAGCAGTGACTCAGCAGGGGATAATTCACCCCTCCACTTT
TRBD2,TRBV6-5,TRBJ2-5,CASRTGTSLETQYF,TGTGCCAGCAGGACCGGGACTAGTCTCGAGACCCAGTACTTC
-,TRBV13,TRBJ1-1,CASSQGIAAFF,TGTGCCAGCAGCCAAGGCATCGCAGCTTTCTTT
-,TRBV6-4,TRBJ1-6,CASSGGGSSYNSPLHF,TGTGCCAGCAGTGGGGGCGGGAGCTCCTATAATTCACCCCTCCACTTT
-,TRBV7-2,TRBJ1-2,CASSFPAYGYTF,TGTGCCAGCAGCTTCCCAGCGTATGGCTACACCTTC
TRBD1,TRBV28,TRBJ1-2,CASSLYLKQGYGYTF,TGTGCCAGCAGTTTATACTTAAAACAGGGGTACGGCTACACCTTC
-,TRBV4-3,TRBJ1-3,CASSQDIGGSGNTIYF,TGCGCCAGCAGCCAAGATATCGGCGGATCTGGAAACACCATATATTTT
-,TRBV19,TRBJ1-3,CASSMTATLSGNTIYF,TGTGCCAGTAGTATGACAGCTACCCTCTCTGGAAACACCATATATTTT
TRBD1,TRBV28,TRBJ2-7,CASSLEGAVQEQYF,TGTGCCAGCAGTTTAGAGGGGGCGGTCCAAGAGCAGTACTTC
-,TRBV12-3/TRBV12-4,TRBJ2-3,CASSLGSTDTQYF,TGTGCCAGCAGTTTAGGGAGCACAGATACGCAGTATTTT
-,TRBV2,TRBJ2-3,CASSAGQTITDTQYF,TGTGCCAGCAGTGCGGGGCAGACGATCACAGATACGCAGTATTTT
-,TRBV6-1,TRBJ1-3,CASSVGGASSGNTIYF,TGTGCCAGCAGTGTTGGCGGAGCAAGCTCTGGAAACACCATATATTTT
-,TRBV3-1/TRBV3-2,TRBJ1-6,CASSQVMRGLNNSPLHF,TGTGCCAGCAGCCAAGTCATGCGGGGGTTGAATAATTCACCCCTCCACTTT
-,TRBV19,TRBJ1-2,CASSITAARSNYGYTF,TGTGCCAGTAGTATTACTGCGGCTAGGTCTAACTATGGCTACACCTTC
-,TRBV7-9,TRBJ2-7,CASSLQRQGTDEQYF,TGTGCCAGCAGCTTACAAAGGCAGGGAACCGACGAGCAGTACTTC
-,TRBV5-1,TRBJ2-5,CASSLRGGSETQYF,TGCGCCAGCAGCTTACGGGGCGGGTCGGAGACCCAGTACTTC
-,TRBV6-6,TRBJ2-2,CASSYSTENTGELFF,TGTGCCAGCAGTTACTCGACCGAAAACACCGGGGAGCTGTTTTTT
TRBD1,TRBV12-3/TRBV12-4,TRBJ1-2,CASSRQGNYGYTF,TGTGCCAGCAGTAGACAGGGGAACTATGGCTACACCTTC
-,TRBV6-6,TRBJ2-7,CASSYLDTREQYF,TGTGCCAGCAGTTACCTCGACACGAGGGAGCAGTACTTC
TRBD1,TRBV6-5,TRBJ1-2,CASSRDRGLYGYTF,TGTGCCAGCAGTAGGGACAGGGGGCTCTATGGCTACACCTTC
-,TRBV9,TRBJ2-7,CASSLGLTTYEQYF,TGTGCCAGCAGTCTGGGTCTGACGACCTACGAGCAGTACTTC
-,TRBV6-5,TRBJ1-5,CASSYMGGGSNQPQHF,TGTGCCAGCAGTTACATGGGGGGGGGAAGCAATCAGCCCCAGCATTTT
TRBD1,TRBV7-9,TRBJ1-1,CASRPGQGNTEAFF,TGTGCCAGCAGACCGGGACAGGGGAACACTGAAGCTTTCTTT
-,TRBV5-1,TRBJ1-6,CASSDRPGTINSPLHF,TGCGCCAGCAGTGACAGGCCTGGAACTATTAATTCACCCCTCCACTTT
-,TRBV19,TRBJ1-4,CASSIDLGKAGTSLF,TGTGCCAGTAGTATAGATCTAGGTAAGGCAGGGACGTCGCTTTTT
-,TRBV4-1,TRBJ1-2,CASSQPTGSFGYTF,TGCGCCAGCAGCCAGCCGACAGGAAGCTTCGGCTACACCTTC
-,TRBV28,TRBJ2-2,CASSGTGELFF,TGTGCCAGCAGCGGAACCGGGGAGCTGTTTTTT
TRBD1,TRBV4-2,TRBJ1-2,CASSLDRENGYTF,TGTGCCAGCAGCCTAGACAGGGAGAATGGCTACACCTTC
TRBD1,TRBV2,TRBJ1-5,CASQGEGNQPQHF,TGTGCCAGCCAGGGGGAAGGAAATCAGCCCCAGCATTTT
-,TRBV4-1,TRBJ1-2,CASQEGVGLNYGYTF,TGCGCCAGCCAGGAGGGAGTCGGGCTTAACTATGGCTACACCTTC
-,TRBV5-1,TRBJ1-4,CASSSADSHHEKLFF,TGCGCCAGCAGCTCCGCCGACAGCCATCATGAAAAACTGTTTTTT
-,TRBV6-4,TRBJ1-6,CASSPQPSARNSPLHF,TGTGCCAGCAGTCCCCAACCTTCGGCTCGGAATTCACCCCTCCACTTT
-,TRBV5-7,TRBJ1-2,CASSLRGGYGYTF,TGTGCCAGCAGCTTGAGGGGTGGATATGGCTACACCTTC
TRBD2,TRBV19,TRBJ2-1,CASSMVGISGGEQFF,TGTGCCAGTAGTATGGTCGGTATTAGCGGGGGGGAGCAGTTCTTC
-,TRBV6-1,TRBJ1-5,CASSELRDQPQHF,TGTGCCAGCAGTGAGTTACGGGATCAGCCCCAGCATTTT
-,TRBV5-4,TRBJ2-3,CASSSGLGGGDTQYF,TGTGCCAGCAGCTCGGGACTGGGGGGCGGAGATACGCAGTATTTT
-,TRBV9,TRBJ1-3,CASSVWESGNTIYF,TGTGCCAGCAGCGTGTGGGAGTCCGGAAACACCATATATTTT